This T cell receptor (beta chain) was profiled in a study of T cells in severe cutaneous drug reactions. Study context: Enrolled patients had probable or definite SJS/TEN or DRESS per RegiSCAR.

Bulk and single-cell libraries used iRepertoire multiplex PCR with TCR subtype-specific primers. Following a re-call of the multiplex PCR reads, TCRdb has one entry per CDR3 protein and lacks DNA. Recorded for this sample: over a thousand distinct CDR3 sequences. Carbamazepine had induced Stevens-Johnson syndrome or toxic epidermal necrolysis in the sequenced donors. CDR3 length equals 12 residues. Germline CDR1 is SNHLY and CDR2 is FYNNEI. According to its frequency, this clonotype is medium-sized. What it binds is not known. Study results and caveats: Carbamazepine-induced Stevens-Johnson syndrome or toxic epidermal necrolysis patients showed strongly raised TRBV12-4, 30% to 40% in blister cells and around 5% in PBMC. One public TCRbeta CDR3 appeared in all seven blister samples, averaging about 13%.

J is TRBJ1-2 and V is TRBV2. This sequence originates from a human donor with a severe cutaneous adverse drug reaction. Specimen: cells from a skin blister. CDR3: CASSFQSYGYTF.